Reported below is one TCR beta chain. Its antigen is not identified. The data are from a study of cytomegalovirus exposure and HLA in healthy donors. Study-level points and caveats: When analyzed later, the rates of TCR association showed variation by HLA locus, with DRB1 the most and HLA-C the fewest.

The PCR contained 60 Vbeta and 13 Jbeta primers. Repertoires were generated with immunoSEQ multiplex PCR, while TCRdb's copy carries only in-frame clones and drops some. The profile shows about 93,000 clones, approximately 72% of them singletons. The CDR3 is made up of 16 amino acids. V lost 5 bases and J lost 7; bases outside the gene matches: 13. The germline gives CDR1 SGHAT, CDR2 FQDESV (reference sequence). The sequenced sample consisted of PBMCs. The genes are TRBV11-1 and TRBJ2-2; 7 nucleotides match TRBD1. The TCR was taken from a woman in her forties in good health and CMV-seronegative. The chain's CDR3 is CASSHRPGQENGELFF. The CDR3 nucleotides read TGTGCCAGCAGCCATCGTCCAGGACAGGAAAACGGGGAGCTGTTTTTT. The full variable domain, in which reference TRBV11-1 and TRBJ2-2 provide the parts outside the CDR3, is EAEVAQSPRYKITEKSQAVAFWCDPISGHATLYWYRQILGQGPELLVQFQDESVVDDSQLPKDRFSAERLKGVDSTLKIQPAELGDSAMYLCASSHRPGQENGELFFGEGSRLTVL.